This TCR beta chain was profiled in a study of T cell responses to AZD1222 COVID-19 vaccine. Data came from immunoSEQ multiplex PCR; TCRdb stores just in-frame clones and leaves some out. This table holds approximately 210,000 clones, approximately 91% found once. From germline, CDR1 is LNHDA and CDR2 SQIVND (reference sequence). CDR3 length: 15 residues. Between the trimmed V and J ends, which lost 7 bases and 2 bases, there was a span of 17 bases. Sequenced material: peripheral blood, taken 28 days after the second AZD1222 dose. This chain connects TRBV19 to TRBJ1-1, with D possibly matching TRBD1 (6 bases). The receptor was isolated from an adult who received the AZD1222 COVID-19 vaccine. For the CDR3, the DNA is TGTGCCAGTATCCTAAGGGGGTACACAAACACTGAAGCTTTCTTT. Protein sequence: CASILRGYTNTEAFF.